These 27 T cell receptor beta chains originate from one sample sequenced in a study of cytomegalovirus exposure and HLA in healthy donors. PCR amplification relied on 60 Vbeta primers (plus 13 Jbeta primers). TCRdb's copy holds only in-frame clones and misses some; the assay was immunoSEQ multiplex PCR. The sample includes about 160,000 clones, roughly 80% of them seen just once. The sequenced material came from PBMCs. The receptors derive from a woman in her 30s in good health and CMV-seropositive.

The rearrangement uses TRBV28 and TRBJ1-6; 8 positions match TRBD1. Germline CDR1 MDHEN, CDR2 SYDVKM. The CDR3 has 14 residues. Unmatched junction bases numbered 8, after V lost 6 bases and J lost 10 bases. In DNA form, the CDR3 reads TGTGCCAGCAGACCCGGACAGGGTGGATCACCCCTCCACTTT. Amino acid sequence: CASRPGQGGSPLHF.

The V and J genes are TRBV13 and TRBJ2-3; 7 nucleotides line up with TRBD2. V lost 6 bases, J lost 6 bases, and 6 bases stayed unmatched. Germline V gene lookup returns CDR1 PRHDT and CDR2 FYEKMQ (reference sequence). The CDR3 is 13 amino acids. In nucleotides, the CDR3 is TGTGCCAGCAGGCGGGAGTCTGGGGATACGCAGTATTTT. Its translation: CASRRESGDTQYF.

The chain has TRBV20-1 and TRBJ1-1; TRBD1 matches 8 bases. Germline trimming cut 6 bases from V and 9 bases from J; bases unmatched to any gene: 6. The CDR3 totals 11 residues. Germline CDR1 reads DFQATT; CDR2 reads SNEGSKA (reference sequence). CDR3 in amino acids: CSASDRAQAFF. In DNA, the CDR3 is TGCAGTGCCTCGGACAGGGCACAAGCTTTCTTT.

V is TRBV5-1 and J is TRBJ2-3; TRBD1 matches at 8 bases. V was pared by 4 bases and J by 1 base, with 5 bases of the junction left unmatched. The CDR3 length is 15 residues. Germline V gene data show CDR1 as SGHRS and CDR2 as YFSETQ. The CDR3 here is CASSPPDRGTDTQYF. The DNA of the CDR3 is TGCGCCAGCAGCCCTCCGGACAGGGGCACAGATACGCAGTATTTT.

The V call is TRBV18, the J call TRBJ2-1, with 8 bases lining up with TRBD2. There are 15 residues in the CDR3. From germline, CDR1 is KGHSH and CDR2 LQKENI. V was pared by 0 bases and J by 9 bases, with 7 bases of the junction left unmatched. The chain's CDR3 is CASSPPRGGRSEQFF. The CDR3 region has the DNA TGTGCCAGCTCACCACCACGGGGGGGAAGGAGTGAGCAGTTCTTC. The variable domain in full, with the rest retrieved from reference TRBV18 and TRBJ2-1, is NAGVMQNPRHLVRRRGQEARLRCSPMKGHSHVYWYRQLPEEGLKFMVYLQKENIIDESGMPKERFSAEFPKEGPSILRIQQVVRGDSAAYFCASSPPRGGRSEQFFGPGTRLTVL.

J is TRBJ1-5 and V is TRBV7-2; tentatively, D is TRBD1 (5 bases). The CDR3 covers 15 residues. Trimming stripped 1 base from V and 6 bases from J, with 13 bases between. Germline CDR1 is SGHTA and CDR2 is FQGNSA. For the CDR3, the DNA is TGTGCCAGCAGCTTAGGGGCAGGGTTTCTTCAGCCCCAGCATTTT. It encodes CASSLGAGFLQPQHF.

DNA of the CDR3: TGTGCCAGCAGCCGCCCCCGACCATTGGGTCTCGGGGTCAATGAGCAGTTCTTC. Protein: CASSRPRPLGLGVNEQFF. The chain couples TRBV7-6 to TRBJ2-1; D may be TRBD2 (5 bases). The CDR3 is made up of 18 amino acids. Trimming stripped 5 bases from V and 6 bases from J, with 26 bases between. The germline gives CDR1 SGHVS, CDR2 FNYEAQ.

This chain links TRBV20-1 with TRBJ2-5, with unresolved D. The CDR3 runs 10 residues. The germline gives CDR1 DFQATT, CDR2 SNEGSKA (reference sequence). V was pared by 4 bases and J by 5 bases, with 5 bases between. DNA of the CDR3: TGCAGTGCTACCCGTGAGACCCAGTACTTC. Translation: CSATRETQYF.

J is TRBJ1-4 and V is TRBV28; TRBD1 matches 12 bases. This CDR3 spans 22 amino acids. Germline trimming cut 5 bases from V and 3 bases from J; bases unmatched to any gene: 22. Looked up from germline, CDR1 is MDHEN and CDR2 is SYDVKM. The CDR3 DNA reads TGTGCCAGCAGTCCTCTTAGGGGACTAGGGGACAGGGGGCAGGGAGCTAATGAAAAACTGTTTTTT. This translates into CASSPLRGLGDRGQGANEKLFF.

The gene calls are TRBV5-4 and TRBJ2-5; TRBD2 might be the D (5 bases). Per the germline V gene, CDR1 is SGHNT and CDR2 is YYREEE (reference sequence). The CDR3 spans 14 residues. Trimming left V 2 bases short and J 4 bases short, with 12 bases between. The DNA of the CDR3 is TGTGCCAGCAGCTTTGGAGGAGCGAGAGAGACCCAGTACTTC. Translating it yields CASSFGGARETQYF.

DNA of the CDR3: TGTGCCAGCAGTTTATCCAGGGCGGTCGACGAGCAGTACTTC. It translates to CASSLSRAVDEQYF. The rearrangement joins TRBV27 to TRBJ2-5; TRBD1 is a possible D gene (5 bases). The DNA end is a closer match to TRBJ2-7, so the J assignment may be wrong. Germline values: CDR1 MNHEY, CDR2 SMNVEV (reference sequence). This CDR3 spans 14 amino acids.

The CDR3: CASSLGKGIMGELFF. The CDR3 coding sequence is TGTGCCAGCAGTTTAGGTAAGGGGATAATGGGGGAGCTGTTTTTT. The gene calls are TRBV27 and TRBJ2-2, with D tentatively TRBD1 (5 bases). The V end lost 2 bases, the J end lost 8 bases, and 15 bases lay between the germline ends. The CDR3 covers 15 residues. Per the germline V gene, CDR1 is MNHEY and CDR2 is SMNVEV (reference sequence).

With regard to this clone: A read error may account for a junction end that differs from germline. V gene TRBV7-9 combines with J gene TRBJ1-2, with D hard to call. CDR3 length equals 15 residues. Germline V gene lookup returns CDR1 SEHNR and CDR2 FQNEAQ (reference sequence). The CDR3 loop is CSSSSRAVRLSGYTF. The DNA of the CDR3 is TGTTCCAGCAGCTCGCGAGCCGTCAGACTAAGCGGCTACACCTTC.

The rearrangement links TRBV7-2 to TRBJ2-5; 7 nucleotides line up with TRBD1. Germline lookup yields CDR1 SGHTA and CDR2 FQGNSA. This CDR3 has 15 amino acids. The J segment lost 2 bases and the V segment lost 3 bases, leaving 6 bases of the junction unmatched. The CDR3 DNA sequence: TGTGCCAGCAGCTTCGCTACGACAGGGCAAGAGACCCAGTACTTC. Encoded protein: CASSFATTGQETQYF. The whole variable domain, filled in from reference TRBV7-2 and TRBJ2-5, reads GAGVSQSPSNKVTEKGKDVELRCDPISGHTALYWYRQSLGQGLEFLIYFQGNSAPDKSGLPSDRFSAERTGGSVSTLTIQRTQQEDSAVYLCASSFATTGQETQYFGPGTRLLVL.

The V call is TRBV7-9, the J call TRBJ1-3, with a tentative D call TRBD1 (6 bases). The CDR3 extends over 16 amino acids. Germline CDR1 and CDR2: SEHNR and FQNEAQ (reference sequence). V was shortened by 1 base and J by 0 bases, with 10 bases between the two germline ends. In DNA form, the CDR3 reads TGTGCCAGCAGCTTAGACTCACAGGGCTCTGGAAACACCATATATTTT. Its translation is CASSLDSQGSGNTIYF.

This clone occurred once. J is TRBJ2-1 and V is TRBV6-5; weak D call: TRBD2 (7 bases). The V and J ends lost 5 bases and 9 bases respectively, with 20 bases between them. The CDR3 has 15 residues. Germline assignment: CDR1 MNHEY and CDR2 SVGAGI. CDR3 sequence reads: CASSPLGGGTGEQFF. The CDR3 DNA follows: TGTGCCAGCAGTCCCCTAGGGGGGGGGACGGGTGAGCAGTTCTTC.

This clone has more than one count but fewer than ten. The V and J genes are TRBV5-8 and TRBJ1-5; D not resolved. The germline V and J ends were trimmed by 1 base and 9 bases, with 8 bases remaining between them. CDR3 length equals 12 residues. The germline CDR1 and CDR2 sequences are SGHTS and YDEGEE. This CDR3 reads CASSLSSGPQHF. The CDR3 coding sequence is TGTGCCAGCAGCTTGTCGAGTGGGCCCCAGCATTTT.

In its sample, this clone was seen a few times. This chain uses TRBV5-5 with TRBJ2-7, with D unclear. The germline V gene encodes CDR1 SGHKS and CDR2 YYEKEE (reference sequence). The CDR3 is made up of 14 amino acids. V was cut by 4 bases and J by 3 bases, with 14 bases left in between. Here the CDR3 reads CASSPRVRIYEQYF. The CDR3, as DNA: TGTGCCAGCAGCCCTCGGGTTCGAATCTACGAGCAGTACTTC.

The chain employs TRBV9 and TRBJ2-1, with TRBD2 matching over 14 bases. CDR3 length equals 15 residues. CDR1 and CDR2 from the germline V gene are SGDLS and YYNGEE. With V trimmed by 3 bases and J by 5 bases, 1 base remained unmatched. The DNA of the CDR3 is TGTGCCAGCAGCGGACTAGCGGGGGGGGACAATGAGCAGTTCTTC. It codes for CASSGLAGGDNEQFF.

This clone has just one count. V and J are TRBV11-2 and TRBJ1-2, with D uncertain. CDR1 is SGHAT, CDR2 FQNNGV, per germline. The CDR3 runs to 14 residues. The ends were cut back, 1 base at V and 7 bases at J, with 13 bases in the middle. The CDR3: CASSLGPAWSGYTF. The CDR3 DNA reads as TGTGCCAGCAGCTTAGGCCCAGCCTGGAGTGGCTACACCTTC.

This chain uses TRBV10-3 with TRBJ2-5, with D possibly being TRBD1 (6 bases). CDR1 and CDR2 from the germline V gene are ENHRY and SYGVKD. V dropped 10 bases and J dropped 3 bases, with 12 bases sitting between them. This CDR3 is 12 amino acids long. This CDR3 is CATPGHKETQYF. CDR3 bases: TGTGCCACACCGGGACACAAAGAGACCCAGTACTTC.

This clone came up once. This chain connects TRBV7-9 to TRBJ1-2; 8 bases agree with TRBD1. V gave up 4 bases and J gave up 3 bases; unmatched junction bases: 4. The CDR3 covers 14 residues. Per the germline V gene, CDR1 is SEHNR and CDR2 is FQNEAQ (reference sequence). The CDR3 coding sequence is TGTGCCAGCAGCTCACAGGGGGTGGACTATGGCTACACCTTC. Translation: CASSSQGVDYGYTF. The full variable domain, in which reference TRBV7-9 and TRBJ1-2 provide the parts outside the CDR3, is DTGVSQNPRHKITKRGQNVTFRCDPISEHNRLYWYRQTLGQGPEFLTYFQNEAQLEKSRLLSDRFSAERPKGSFSTLEIQRTEQGDSAMYLCASSSQGVDYGYTFGSGTRLTVV.

This rearrangement joins TRBV10-3 to TRBJ2-7, with D maybe TRBD1 (7 bases). The CDR3 spans 13 residues. CDR1 ENHRY and CDR2 SYGVKD come from the germline V gene. The V gene lost 4 bases and the J gene lost 3 bases, with 10 bases spanning the gap. The DNA for the CDR3 is TGTGCCATCAGTGGGGGGGACAGCTACGAGCAGTACTTC. This translates into CAISGGDSYEQYF.

This chain connects TRBV10-3 to TRBJ2-5, with 9 bases matching TRBD2. The CDR3 spans 14 residues. V shed 4 bases, J shed 2 bases, and the junction held 2 bases outside the gene matches. CDR1 ENHRY and CDR2 SYGVKD come from the germline V gene. The CDR3 nucleotides are TGTGCCATCAGTGTAGCGGGGGCACAAGAGACCCAGTACTTC. It yields the protein CAISVAGAQETQYF.

This rearrangement joins TRBV7-2 to TRBJ2-5; D remains ambiguous. Germline V gene lookup returns CDR1 SGHTA and CDR2 FQGNSA. This CDR3 has 14 amino acids. The ends were cut back, 5 bases at V and 4 bases at J, with 14 bases in the middle. The CDR3 loop reads CASSRVGSGETQYF. The CDR3 DNA is TGTGCCAGCAGCCGAGTTGGTTCGGGAGAGACCCAGTACTTC.

This clone turned up a few times. The chain joins TRBV4-3 to TRBJ2-5, with D possibly being TRBD2 (7 bases). The CDR3 sequence is 16 residues long. V lost 0 bases, J lost 1 base, and 12 bases lay in between. Per the germline V gene, CDR1 is LGHNA and CDR2 is YSLEER. CDR3 in amino acids: CASSQDWRGGQETQYF. The CDR3 DNA is TGCGCCAGCAGCCAAGATTGGAGGGGGGGCCAAGAGACCCAGTACTTC.

The chain employs TRBV9 and TRBJ1-1, with D hard to call. The CDR3 runs to 13 residues. Between the trimmed V and J ends, which lost 0 bases and 0 bases, there was a span of 3 bases. The germline V gene encodes CDR1 SGDLS and CDR2 YYNGEE. CDR3 region: CASSVDMNTEAFF. The CDR3 nucleotides read TGTGCCAGCAGCGTAGATATGAACACTGAAGCTTTCTTT. Using reference TRBV9 and TRBJ1-1 for the parts outside the CDR3, the full variable domain is DSGVTQTPKHLITATGQRVTLRCSPRSGDLSVYWYQQSLDQGLQFLIQYYNGEERAKGNILERFSAQQFPDLHSELNLSSLELGDSALYFCASSVDMNTEAFFGQGTRLTVV.